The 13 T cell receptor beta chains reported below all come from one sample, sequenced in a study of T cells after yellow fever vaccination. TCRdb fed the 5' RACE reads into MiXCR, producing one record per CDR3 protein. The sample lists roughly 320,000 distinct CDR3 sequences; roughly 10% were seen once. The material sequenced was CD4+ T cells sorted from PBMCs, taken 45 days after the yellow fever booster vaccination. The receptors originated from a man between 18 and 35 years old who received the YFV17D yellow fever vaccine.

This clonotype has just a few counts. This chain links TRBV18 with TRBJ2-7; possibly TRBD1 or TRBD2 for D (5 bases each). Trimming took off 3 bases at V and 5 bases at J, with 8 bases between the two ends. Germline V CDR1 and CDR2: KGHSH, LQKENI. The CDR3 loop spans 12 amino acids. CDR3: CASSPGVDEQYF. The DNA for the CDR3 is TGTGCCAGCTCACCGGGGGTAGACGAGCAGTACTTC.

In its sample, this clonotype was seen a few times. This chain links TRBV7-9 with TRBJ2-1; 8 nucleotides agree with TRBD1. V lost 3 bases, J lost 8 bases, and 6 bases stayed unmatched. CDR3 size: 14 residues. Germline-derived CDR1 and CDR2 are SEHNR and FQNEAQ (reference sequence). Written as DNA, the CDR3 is TGTGCCAGCAGCTTGGGGGACAGGCCGGATGAGCAGTTCTTC. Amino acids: CASSLGDRPDEQFF.

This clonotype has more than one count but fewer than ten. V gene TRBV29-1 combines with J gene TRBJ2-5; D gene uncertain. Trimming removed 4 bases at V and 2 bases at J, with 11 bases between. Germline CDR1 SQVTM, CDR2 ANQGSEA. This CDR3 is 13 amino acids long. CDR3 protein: CSVGPGQQETQYF. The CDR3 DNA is TGCAGCGTTGGGCCCGGGCAGCAAGAGACCCAGTACTTC.

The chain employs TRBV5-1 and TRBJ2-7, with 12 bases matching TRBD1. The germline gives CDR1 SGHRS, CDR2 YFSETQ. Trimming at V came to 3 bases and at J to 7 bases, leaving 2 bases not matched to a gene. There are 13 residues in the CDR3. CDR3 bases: TGCGCCAGCAGCTGGGACAGGGGGCTTGAGCAGTACGTC. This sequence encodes CASSWDRGLEQYV.

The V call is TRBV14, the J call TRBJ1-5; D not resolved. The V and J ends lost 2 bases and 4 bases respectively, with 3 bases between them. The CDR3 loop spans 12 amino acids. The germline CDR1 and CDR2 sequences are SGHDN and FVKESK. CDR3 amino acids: CASSQPNQPQHF. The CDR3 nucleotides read TGTGCCAGCAGCCAACCTAATCAGCCCCAGCATTTT. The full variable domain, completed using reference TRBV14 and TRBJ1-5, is EAGVTQFPSHSVIEKGQTVTLRCDPISGHDNLYWYRRVMGKEIKFLLHFVKESKQDESGMPNNRFLAERTGGTYSTLKVQPAELEDSGVYFCASSQPNQPQHFGDGTRLSIL.

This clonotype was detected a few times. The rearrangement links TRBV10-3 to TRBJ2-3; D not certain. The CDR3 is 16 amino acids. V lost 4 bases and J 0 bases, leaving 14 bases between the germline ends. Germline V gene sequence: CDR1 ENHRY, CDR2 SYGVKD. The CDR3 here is CAISGWTDGSTDTQYF. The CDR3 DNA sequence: TGTGCCATCAGTGGTTGGACGGATGGTAGCACAGATACGCAGTATTTT.

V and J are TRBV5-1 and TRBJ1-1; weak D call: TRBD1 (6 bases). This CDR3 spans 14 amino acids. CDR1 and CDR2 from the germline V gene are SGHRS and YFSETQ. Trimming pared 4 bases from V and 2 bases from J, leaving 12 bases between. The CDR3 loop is CASSVDSTNTEAFF. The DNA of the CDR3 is TGCGCCAGCAGCGTGGACAGCACAAACACTGAAGCTTTCTTT.

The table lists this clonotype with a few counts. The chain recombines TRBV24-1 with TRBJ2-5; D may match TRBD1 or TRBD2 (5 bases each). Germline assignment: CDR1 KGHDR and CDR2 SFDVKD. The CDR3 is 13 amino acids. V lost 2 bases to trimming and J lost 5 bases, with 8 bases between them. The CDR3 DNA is TGTGCCACCAGTGATTCAGGGAGTGAGACCCAGTACTTC. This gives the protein CATSDSGSETQYF.

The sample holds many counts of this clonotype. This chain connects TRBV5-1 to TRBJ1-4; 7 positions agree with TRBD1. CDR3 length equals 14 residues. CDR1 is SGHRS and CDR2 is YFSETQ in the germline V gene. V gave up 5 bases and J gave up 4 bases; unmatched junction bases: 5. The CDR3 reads CASSAGQINEKLFF. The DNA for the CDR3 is TGCGCCAGCAGTGCGGGACAGATTAATGAAAAACTGTTTTTT.

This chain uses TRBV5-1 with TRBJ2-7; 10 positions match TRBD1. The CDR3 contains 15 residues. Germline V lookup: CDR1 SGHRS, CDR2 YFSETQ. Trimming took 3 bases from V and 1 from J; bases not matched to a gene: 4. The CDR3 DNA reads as TGCGCCAGCAGCTATGGGACAGGGGTATCCTACGAGCAGTACTTC. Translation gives CASSYGTGVSYEQYF.

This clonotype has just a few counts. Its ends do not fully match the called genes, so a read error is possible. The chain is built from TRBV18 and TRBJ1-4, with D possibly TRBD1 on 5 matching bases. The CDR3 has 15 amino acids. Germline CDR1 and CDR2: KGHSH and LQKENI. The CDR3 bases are TGTGCCAGCTCAGCACCCGGGACCGTTAGTGAAAAACTGTTTTTT. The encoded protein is CASSAPGTVSEKLFF.

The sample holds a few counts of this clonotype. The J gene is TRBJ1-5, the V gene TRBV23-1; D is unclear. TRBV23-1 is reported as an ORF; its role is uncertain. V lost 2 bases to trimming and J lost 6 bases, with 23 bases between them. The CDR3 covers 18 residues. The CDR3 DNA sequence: TGCGCCAGCAGTCAAATCTTTTGTGGGTGTGACTTCTGTCAGCCCCAGCATTTT. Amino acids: CASSQIFCGCDFCQPQHF.

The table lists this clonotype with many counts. Here the CDR3 reads CASSQDAVYMNTEAFF. In DNA, the CDR3 is TGCGCCAGCAGCCAAGATGCGGTTTATATGAACACTGAAGCTTTCTTT. The genes are TRBV4-3 and TRBJ1-1; D unresolved. CDR1 and CDR2 from the germline V gene are LGHNA and YSLEER. With 0 bases removed from V and 0 bases from J, the gap between germline ends came to 11 bases. CDR3 length equals 16 residues.